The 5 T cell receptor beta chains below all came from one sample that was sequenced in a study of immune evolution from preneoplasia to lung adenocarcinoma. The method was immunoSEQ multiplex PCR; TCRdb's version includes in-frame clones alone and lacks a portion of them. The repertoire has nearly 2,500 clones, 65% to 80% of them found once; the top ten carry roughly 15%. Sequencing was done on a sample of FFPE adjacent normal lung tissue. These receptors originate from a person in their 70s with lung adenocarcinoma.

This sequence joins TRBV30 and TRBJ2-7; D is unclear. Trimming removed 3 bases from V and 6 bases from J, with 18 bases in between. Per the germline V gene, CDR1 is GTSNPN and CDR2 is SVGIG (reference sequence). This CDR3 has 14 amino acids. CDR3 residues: CAWSRQGAGFEQYF. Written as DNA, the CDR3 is TGTGCCTGGAGCAGGCAAGGTGCTGGTTTCGAGCAGTACTTC.

The CDR3 DNA follows: TGTGCCAGCAGTTACTTGGCACGGACTGGGAACACTGAAGCTTTCTTT. Amino acid sequence: CASSYLARTGNTEAFF. The chain recombines TRBV28 with TRBJ1-1; D not certain. This CDR3 contains 16 residues. CDR1 MDHEN and CDR2 SYDVKM come from the germline V gene. V lost 4 bases, J lost 1 base, and 16 bases lay in between.

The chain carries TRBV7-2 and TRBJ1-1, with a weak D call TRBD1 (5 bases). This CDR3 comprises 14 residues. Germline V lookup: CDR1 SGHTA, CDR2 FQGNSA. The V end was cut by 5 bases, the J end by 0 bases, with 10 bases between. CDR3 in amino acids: CASSPGRLNTEAFF. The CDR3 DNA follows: TGTGCCAGCAGCCCGGGACGGCTGAACACTGAAGCTTTCTTT. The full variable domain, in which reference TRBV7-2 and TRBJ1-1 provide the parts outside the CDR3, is GAGVSQSPSNKVTEKGKDVELRCDPISGHTALYWYRQSLGQGLEFLIYFQGNSAPDKSGLPSDRFSAERTGGSVSTLTIQRTQQEDSAVYLCASSPGRLNTEAFFGQGTRLTVV.

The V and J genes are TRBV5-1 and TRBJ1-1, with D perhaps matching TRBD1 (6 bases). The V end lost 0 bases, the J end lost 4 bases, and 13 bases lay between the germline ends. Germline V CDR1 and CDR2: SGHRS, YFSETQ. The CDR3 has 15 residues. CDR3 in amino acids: CASSLESGVGTEAFF. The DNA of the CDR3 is TGCGCCAGCAGCTTGGAGTCAGGGGTGGGCACTGAAGCTTTCTTT.

As DNA, the CDR3 is TGCAGCGCGACAGGGTACACGGTGTATGAGCAGTTCTTC. Its protein is CSATGYTVYEQFF. This chain joins TRBV29-1 and TRBJ2-1; 7 nucleotides match TRBD1. J lost 8 bases, V lost 7 bases, and 11 bases had no gene match. The germline CDR1 and CDR2 sequences are SQVTM and ANQGSEA. The CDR3 covers 13 residues.